A single sample is the source of the 18 T cell receptor beta chains below, sequenced in a study of lymphopenia after photon versus proton radiotherapy. The protocol was immunoSEQ multiplex PCR, while the TCRdb copy is restricted to in-frame clones and leaves out a portion. The data show approximately 45,000 clones, with around 86% seen just once and 2.2% held by the top ten. The sample was peripheral blood, taken from a patient treated with photon-based radiotherapy. The receptors here all came from a man between 40 and 49 years old with gastric cancer.

This chain joins TRBV7-2 and TRBJ2-2; TRBD2 is a possible D gene (6 bases). The CDR3 length is 14 residues. From germline, CDR1 is SGHTA and CDR2 FQGNSA. Trimming stripped 5 bases from V and 6 bases from J, with 13 bases between. The CDR3 sequence: CASSPAASAGELFF. The CDR3 nucleotides are TGTGCCAGCAGCCCCGCGGCTAGCGCCGGGGAGCTGTTTTTT. The whole variable domain, filled in from reference TRBV7-2 and TRBJ2-2, reads GAGVSQSPSNKVTEKGKDVELRCDPISGHTALYWYRQSLGQGLEFLIYFQGNSAPDKSGLPSDRFSAERTGGSVSTLTIQRTQQEDSAVYLCASSPAASAGELFFGEGSRLTVL.

The chain links TRBV5-4 to TRBJ1-2; no definite D call. V was trimmed by 4 bases and J by 3 bases, leaving 7 bases between them. The CDR3 is 12 residues long. From germline, CDR1 is SGHNT and CDR2 YYREEE (reference sequence). CDR3 amino acids: CASSPDYYGYTF. For the CDR3, the DNA is TGTGCCAGCAGCCCCGACTACTATGGCTACACCTTC.

J is TRBJ2-1 and V is TRBV30; D remains unclear. Per germline, CDR1 GTSNPN and CDR2 SVGIG (reference sequence). Between the trimmed V and J ends, which lost 5 bases and 0 bases, there was a span of 5 bases. This CDR3 has 12 residues. The CDR3 region is CAWAASYNEQFF. In DNA form, the CDR3 reads TGTGCCTGGGCCGCCTCCTACAATGAGCAGTTCTTC.

This sequence joins TRBV9 and TRBJ1-1; perhaps TRBD1 as D (6 bases). The CDR3 has 15 amino acids. Germline-derived CDR1 and CDR2 are SGDLS and YYNGEE. With 3 bases removed from V and 0 bases from J, the gap between germline ends came to 12 bases. The chain's CDR3 is CASSADSWMNTEAFF. The CDR3 nucleotides read TGTGCCAGCAGCGCGGACAGCTGGATGAACACTGAAGCTTTCTTT.

Points on this clone: Since the CDR3 does not end with the conserved phenylalanine or tryptophan, this likely comes from a read error. The chain links TRBV7-8 to TRBJ1-2; tentative D call: TRBD1 (5 bases). Germline CDR1 SGHVS, CDR2 FQNEAQ. CDR3 length: 15 amino acids. The ends were cut back, 0 bases at V and 3 bases at J, with 11 bases in the middle. This chain's CDR3 is CASSLAGVADYGYTL. The CDR3 DNA sequence: TGTGCCAGCAGCTTAGCAGGGGTAGCGGACTATGGCTACACCCTC.

The CDR3 protein is CASSQDGGYGSPLHF. The CDR3 nucleotides are TGCGCCAGCAGCCAAGATGGGGGATACGGTTCACCCCTCCACTTT. The chain links TRBV4-3 to TRBJ1-6, with a tentative D call TRBD1 (5 bases). Germline V lookup: CDR1 LGHNA, CDR2 YSLEER. This CDR3 is built from 15 residues. Trimming took off 0 bases at V and 9 bases at J, with 12 bases between the two ends.

This chain links TRBV2 with TRBJ1-5, with TRBD1 matching 7 bases. The CDR3 sequence is 18 residues long. Unmatched junction bases numbered 12, after V lost 4 bases and J lost 0 bases. Germline V gives CDR1 SNHLY, CDR2 FYNNEI. In DNA, the CDR3 is TGTGCCAGCAGTGCCGACAGGGCCTCTTATTATAGCAATCAGCCCCAGCATTTT. It encodes CASSADRASYYSNQPQHF.

For the CDR3, the DNA is TGTGCCTGGAGTGTAACTGGTTATGGCTACACCTTC. Protein: CAWSVTGYGYTF. This chain links TRBV30 with TRBJ1-2; D is unresolved. Germline values: CDR1 GTSNPN, CDR2 SVGIG (reference sequence). V shed 0 bases and J shed 5 bases, with 7 bases lying between them. CDR3 length: 12 amino acids.

The chain is built from TRBV11-3 and TRBJ1-1; no firm D call. V lost 5 bases to trimming and J lost 1 base, with 8 bases between them. The CDR3 covers 13 residues. Germline CDR1 and CDR2: SGHNT and YENEEA. CDR3 loop: CASSQLQNTEAFF. For the CDR3, the DNA is TGTGCCAGCAGCCAACTTCAGAACACTGAAGCTTTCTTT.

The rearrangement links TRBV30 to TRBJ1-1; D is uncertain. The CDR3 covers 11 residues. Germline-derived CDR1 and CDR2 are GTSNPN and SVGIG (reference sequence). Trimming removed 2 bases at V and 8 bases at J, with 9 bases between. CDR3 loop: CAWSRVREAFF. In DNA, the CDR3 is TGTGCCTGGAGTAGGGTCAGGGAAGCTTTCTTT.

The chain joins TRBV29-1 to TRBJ2-5; D gene uncertain. In germline, CDR1 is SQVTM, CDR2 ANQGSEA. This CDR3 spans 12 amino acids. V gave up 8 bases and J gave up 7 bases, with 17 bases separating them. The chain's CDR3 is CSHLAGEGTQYF. As DNA, the CDR3 is TGCAGCCACTTGGCAGGAGAAGGGACCCAGTACTTC.

The chain uses TRBV2 and TRBJ2-5; D tentatively fits TRBD1 or TRBD2 (5 bases each). Trimming removed 0 bases at V and 4 bases at J, with 9 bases between. Germline CDR1 and CDR2: SNHLY and FYNNEI. The CDR3 runs 14 residues. The CDR3 here is CASSEALGGETQYF. CDR3 DNA: TGTGCCAGCAGTGAAGCGCTTGGGGGAGAGACCCAGTACTTC.

This clone came up once. The chain couples TRBV7-2 to TRBJ1-1; possible D gene TRBD1, 5 bases. This CDR3 spans 15 amino acids. Trimming cost V 0 bases and J 1 base, with 9 bases left between them. CDR1 SGHTA and CDR2 FQGNSA come from the germline V gene. CDR3 loop: CASSLAPGANTEAFF. CDR3 nucleotide sequence: TGTGCCAGCAGCTTAGCCCCCGGGGCGAACACTGAAGCTTTCTTT. Full variable domain (outside the CDR3, taken from reference TRBV7-2 and TRBJ1-1): GAGVSQSPSNKVTEKGKDVELRCDPISGHTALYWYRQSLGQGLEFLIYFQGNSAPDKSGLPSDRFSAERTGGSVSTLTIQRTQQEDSAVYLCASSLAPGANTEAFFGQGTRLTVV.

The chain has TRBV7-2 and TRBJ2-3; the D gene is possibly TRBD2 (7 bases). Germline CDR1 SGHTA, CDR2 FQGNSA. The CDR3 extends over 16 amino acids. The V end was cut by 5 bases, the J end by 0 bases, with 15 bases between. The CDR3 loop is CASSPGEGWSTDTQYF. In DNA, the CDR3 is TGTGCCAGCAGCCCAGGGGAGGGGTGGAGCACAGATACGCAGTATTTT.

The genes are TRBV5-4 and TRBJ1-6; tentatively, D is TRBD1 (6 bases). This CDR3 contains 17 residues. Trimming stripped 2 bases from V and 0 bases from J, with 12 bases between. Germline CDR1 reads SGHNT; CDR2 reads YYREEE (reference sequence). This chain's CDR3 is CASSLGGGGSYNSPLHF. CDR3 bases: TGTGCCAGCAGCTTAGGAGGGGGAGGCTCCTATAATTCACCCCTCCACTTT.

V usage is TRBV29-1 and J usage is TRBJ2-2; 10 bases agree with TRBD2. CDR1 and CDR2 (germline): SQVTM, ANQGSEA. The CDR3 is 15 amino acids. The V gene end was trimmed by 4 bases and the J gene end by 4 bases; junction bases not matched to a gene: 6. This CDR3 reads CSVGSGGAGTGELFF. CDR3 nucleotides: TGCAGCGTTGGGAGCGGGGGGGCTGGCACCGGGGAGCTGTTTTTT.

The chain links TRBV7-2 to TRBJ1-3; D remains ambiguous. CDR3 size: 15 residues. Between the trimmed V and J ends, which lost 5 bases and 3 bases, there was a span of 14 bases. Germline CDR1 and CDR2: SGHTA and FQGNSA. CDR3 in amino acids: CASSGVSDVGNTIYF. Here the CDR3 DNA reads TGTGCCAGCAGCGGAGTGAGCGACGTTGGAAACACCATATATTTT.

The chain recombines TRBV2 with TRBJ1-1, with D perhaps TRBD1 (6 bases). This CDR3 region has 14 residues. Germline CDR1 reads SNHLY; CDR2 reads FYNNEI. V lost 6 bases to trimming and J lost 5 bases, with 16 bases between them. In nucleotides, the CDR3 is TGTGCCAGCAGGAGGGGGGGATCGGGGACTGAAGCTTTCTTT. Residues: CASRRGGSGTEAFF.